These T cell receptor beta chains were read from a single sample in a study of chemoradiotherapy in HPV16-positive cancers. Here immunoSEQ multiplex PCR was the method, and the copy in TCRdb shows in-frame clones only, minus some. The sample holds fewer than 15,000 clones, 60% to 80% seen once. The specimen was obtained from a patient who underwent chemoradiotherapy. These TCRs come from a human donor with HPV-associated anogenital cancer. Both conserved end residues are part of each CDR3. D genes are given only for firm matches. Clone size is given for some rows only: seen once, a few or many times, or a class if the clone is expanded.

abundance: .; j_gene: TRBJ2-1; d_gene: .; v_gene: TRBV28; CDR3nt: TGTGCCAGCAGCTACGGGAAAAGAGGGAACAATGAGCAGTTCTTC; CDR3aa: CASSYGKRGNNEQFF
abundance: .; j_gene: TRBJ2-3; d_gene: .; v_gene: TRBV5-8; CDR3nt: TGTGCCAGCAGCTTGGGGCAGTCAATTGGGACAGATACGCAGTATTTT; CDR3aa: CASSLGQSIGTDTQYF
abundance: .; j_gene: TRBJ1-1; d_gene: .; v_gene: TRBV7-2; CDR3nt: TGTGCCAGCAGCTTATCTGGGGTTACTGAAGCTTTCTTT; CDR3aa: CASSLSGVTEAFF
abundance: .; j_gene: TRBJ2-7; d_gene: TRBD2; v_gene: TRBV15; CDR3nt: TGTGCCACCAGCAGAGACAAATCGGGACTACGCGAGCAGTACTTC; CDR3aa: CATSRDKSGLREQYF
abundance: .; j_gene: TRBJ1-5; d_gene: TRBD1; v_gene: TRBV16; CDR3nt: TGTGCCAGCGGCAGGACAGGGAAAAGCAATCAGCCCCAGCATTTT; CDR3aa: CASGRTGKSNQPQHF
abundance: .; j_gene: TRBJ1-2; d_gene: TRBD1; v_gene: TRBV28; CDR3nt: TGTGCCAGCAGTTCCACCGGGACAGGGACGGGCTACACCTTC; CDR3aa: CASSSTGTGTGYTF
abundance: medium-sized; j_gene: TRBJ1-5; d_gene: .; v_gene: TRBV4-3; CDR3nt: TGCGCCAGCAGCCAGTCCCAGCTCAGCAATCAGCCCCAGCATTTT; CDR3aa: CASSQSQLSNQPQHF
abundance: .; j_gene: TRBJ2-3; d_gene: .; v_gene: TRBV4-3; CDR3nt: TGCGCCAGCAGCCAAGATACACTGTCTAAGGATACGCAGTATTTT; CDR3aa: CASSQDTLSKDTQYF
abundance: .; j_gene: TRBJ2-7; d_gene: TRBD1; v_gene: TRBV4-1; CDR3nt: TGCGCCAGCAGCCAACCCCGGGACAGGGGATACGAGCAGTACTTC; CDR3aa: CASSQPRDRGYEQYF
abundance: .; j_gene: TRBJ1-2; d_gene: .; v_gene: TRBV18; CDR3nt: TGTGCCAGCTCACCAGGGTTCTATGGCTACACCTTC; CDR3aa: CASSPGFYGYTF
abundance: .; j_gene: TRBJ2-7; d_gene: TRBD2; v_gene: TRBV5-6; CDR3nt: TGTGCCAGCAGCTTCCGGACTAGCGGGAGATACGAGCAGTACTTC; CDR3aa: CASSFRTSGRYEQYF
abundance: .; j_gene: TRBJ2-3; d_gene: TRBD2; v_gene: TRBV5-1; CDR3nt: TGCGCCAGCAGCTCCGCCTGGACTAGCGGGAGAGATACGCAGTATTTT; CDR3aa: CASSSAWTSGRDTQYF
abundance: .; j_gene: TRBJ2-3; d_gene: .; v_gene: TRBV6-4; CDR3nt: TGTGCCAGCAGTGCAGGGGAGGCCACAGATACGCAGTATTTT; CDR3aa: CASSAGEATDTQYF
abundance: .; j_gene: TRBJ2-3; d_gene: .; v_gene: TRBV9; CDR3nt: TGTGCCAGCAGCGTAGCGGGAAGAAGCACAGATACGCAGTATTTT; CDR3aa: CASSVAGRSTDTQYF
abundance: .; j_gene: TRBJ2-1; d_gene: .; v_gene: TRBV6-4; CDR3nt: TGTGCCAGCAGTGACTCGGCCATCGCCTCCTACAATGAGCAGTTCTTC; CDR3aa: CASSDSAIASYNEQFF
abundance: .; j_gene: TRBJ2-3; d_gene: TRBD2; v_gene: TRBV5-1; CDR3nt: TGCGCCAGCAGCTTAGGCCTAGCGGGAGGGCTACCAGATACGCAGTATTTT; CDR3aa: CASSLGLAGGLPDTQYF
abundance: .; j_gene: TRBJ2-3; d_gene: TRBD1; v_gene: TRBV6-1; CDR3nt: TGTGCCAGCAGTGAAGCGGAGACAGGGGGCACAGATACGCAGTATTTT; CDR3aa: CASSEAETGGTDTQYF
abundance: .; j_gene: TRBJ1-2; d_gene: TRBD1; v_gene: TRBV6-1; CDR3nt: TGTGCCAGCAGACTGACAGGGGACTATGGCTACACCTTC; CDR3aa: CASRLTGDYGYTF
abundance: .; j_gene: TRBJ1-5; d_gene: .; v_gene: TRBV19; CDR3nt: TGTGCCAGTAGTATGCAGCCTAATAGCAATCAGCCCCAGCATTTT; CDR3aa: CASSMQPNSNQPQHF
abundance: .; j_gene: TRBJ2-3; d_gene: .; v_gene: TRBV5-1; CDR3nt: TGCGCCAGCAGCTTGGCCTGGGGGATCGACCAATACACAGATACGCAGTATTTT; CDR3aa: CASSLAWGIDQYTDTQYF
abundance: .; j_gene: TRBJ2-5; d_gene: TRBD1; v_gene: TRBV18; CDR3nt: TGTGCCAGCTCAATACTGGACAGGGCGCTCCAAGAGACCCAGTACTTC; CDR3aa: CASSILDRALQETQYF
abundance: .; j_gene: TRBJ1-1; d_gene: TRBD1; v_gene: TRBV18; CDR3nt: TGTGCCAGCTCACCACTGTCACAGGGGGCTCAAGCTTTCTTT; CDR3aa: CASSPLSQGAQAFF
abundance: .; j_gene: TRBJ1-2; d_gene: TRBD1; v_gene: TRBV19; CDR3nt: TGTGCCAGTAGTACAATGGGACAGGGCGACTATGGCTACACCTTC; CDR3aa: CASSTMGQGDYGYTF
abundance: .; j_gene: TRBJ1-5; d_gene: .; v_gene: TRBV6-1; CDR3nt: TGTGCCAGCAGTGCCGGCCGGGGGGCTAATCAGCCCCAGCATTTT; CDR3aa: CASSAGRGANQPQHF
abundance: medium-sized; j_gene: TRBJ2-1; d_gene: TRBD2; v_gene: TRBV9; CDR3nt: TGTGCCAGCAGCTCAACTAGCGGGAGGACCAATGAGCAGTTCTTC; CDR3aa: CASSSTSGRTNEQFF
abundance: few; j_gene: TRBJ1-2; d_gene: .; v_gene: TRBV19; CDR3nt: TGTGCCAGTAGTACCAGGGACGGCTATGGCTACACCTTC; CDR3aa: CASSTRDGYGYTF
abundance: few; j_gene: TRBJ2-2; d_gene: .; v_gene: TRBV4-1; CDR3nt: TGCGCCAGCAGCCAAGATTGGGGGGCAGGGGAGCTGTTTTTT; CDR3aa: CASSQDWGAGELFF
abundance: few; j_gene: TRBJ2-7; d_gene: .; v_gene: TRBV7-7; CDR3nt: TGTGCTAGCAGGCCAGACCTGAGCTCCTACGAGCAGTACTTC; CDR3aa: CASRPDLSSYEQYF
abundance: .; j_gene: TRBJ1-1; d_gene: .; v_gene: TRBV30; CDR3nt: TGTGCCTGGAGCCCTTGGGGGGTGTCGGACACTGAAGCTTTCTTT; CDR3aa: CAWSPWGVSDTEAFF
abundance: .; j_gene: TRBJ2-7; d_gene: TRBD2; v_gene: TRBV5-6; CDR3nt: TGTGCCAGCAGCTCGGCCGGGACTAACTTGAACGAGCAGTACTTC; CDR3aa: CASSSAGTNLNEQYF
abundance: .; j_gene: TRBJ2-1; d_gene: .; v_gene: TRBV25-1; CDR3nt: TGTGCCAGCAGTGAACTCCAGGGCGAGCAGTTCTTC; CDR3aa: CASSELQGEQFF
abundance: few; j_gene: TRBJ2-7; d_gene: TRBD1; v_gene: TRBV7-3; CDR3nt: TGTGCCAGCAGCTTATATCCGTTGGGACAGGGTTCCTACGAGCAGTACTTC; CDR3aa: CASSLYPLGQGSYEQYF
abundance: .; j_gene: TRBJ1-5; d_gene: .; v_gene: TRBV5-5; CDR3nt: TGTGCCAGCAGCCTCAACGCCCAGGGCAATCAGCCCCAGCATTTT; CDR3aa: CASSLNAQGNQPQHF
abundance: .; j_gene: TRBJ2-3; d_gene: TRBD2; v_gene: TRBV7-6; CDR3nt: TGTGCCAGCAGCGGAGGGCCGGGTAGCGGGAGCACAGATACGCAGTATTTT; CDR3aa: CASSGGPGSGSTDTQYF
abundance: few; j_gene: TRBJ2-7; d_gene: TRBD2; v_gene: TRBV6-5; CDR3nt: TGTGCCAGCAGTTACTCTAGCGGGAGCTCCTACGAGCAGTACTTC; CDR3aa: CASSYSSGSSYEQYF
abundance: .; j_gene: TRBJ2-1; d_gene: .; v_gene: TRBV18; CDR3nt: TGTGCCAGCTCACAAGAAGGCAGGGCTTACAATGAGCAGTTCTTC; CDR3aa: CASSQEGRAYNEQFF
abundance: .; j_gene: TRBJ2-3; d_gene: .; v_gene: TRBV5-6; CDR3nt: TGTGCCAGCAGCTTGGCAGGGGGGAGCACAGATACGCAGTATTTT; CDR3aa: CASSLAGGSTDTQYF
abundance: few; j_gene: TRBJ2-7; d_gene: .; v_gene: TRBV4-3; CDR3nt: TGCGCCAGCAGCCAAGTCTCCGGGAAGCCCTACGAGCAGTACTTC; CDR3aa: CASSQVSGKPYEQYF
abundance: .; j_gene: TRBJ2-4; d_gene: .; v_gene: TRBV19; CDR3nt: TGTGCCAGTAGTATTGGCTGGACCGCCATTCAGTACTTC; CDR3aa: CASSIGWTAIQYF
abundance: .; j_gene: TRBJ2-6; d_gene: .; v_gene: TRBV7-2; CDR3nt: TGTGCCAGCAGCTTGGGGACACGCAACTCTGGGGCCAACGTCCTGACTTTC; CDR3aa: CASSLGTRNSGANVLTF
abundance: .; j_gene: TRBJ1-1; d_gene: .; v_gene: TRBV4-1; CDR3nt: TGCGCCAGCAGCCAAGATCCTGCCGGGATTCCTGAAGCTTTCTTT; CDR3aa: CASSQDPAGIPEAFF
abundance: .; j_gene: TRBJ1-5; d_gene: .; v_gene: TRBV28; CDR3nt: TGTGCCAGCAGTTTATCGGACGGACTTCGGCCCCAGCATTTT; CDR3aa: CASSLSDGLRPQHF
abundance: .; j_gene: TRBJ2-7; d_gene: .; v_gene: TRBV30; CDR3nt: TGTGCCTGGAGTTGGAAGGCGGCTTCCTACGAGCAGTACTTC; CDR3aa: CAWSWKAASYEQYF
abundance: .; j_gene: TRBJ2-3; d_gene: .; v_gene: TRBV28; CDR3nt: TGTGCCAGCAGTTTGGAGGGGATCTGGGGGAGCACTAGCACAGATACGCAGTATTTT; CDR3aa: CASSLEGIWGSTSTDTQYF
abundance: .; j_gene: TRBJ2-5; d_gene: TRBD1; v_gene: TRBV29-1; CDR3nt: TGCAGCGTTACGGGACAGGGTGTGTCCGAGACCCAGTACTTC; CDR3aa: CSVTGQGVSETQYF
abundance: few; j_gene: TRBJ1-4; d_gene: TRBD1; v_gene: TRBV2; CDR3nt: TGTGCCAGCAGGGGGGACAGGGAAAAACTGTTTTTT; CDR3aa: CASRGDREKLFF
abundance: few; j_gene: TRBJ2-7; d_gene: .; v_gene: TRBV6-1; CDR3nt: TGTGCCAGCAGTGAACGGTACGAGCAGTACTTC; CDR3aa: CASSERYEQYF
abundance: .; j_gene: TRBJ2-5; d_gene: .; v_gene: TRBV15; CDR3nt: TGTGCCACCAGCAGAGATCTACAGGGAGGGACAGAGACCCAGTACTTC; CDR3aa: CATSRDLQGGTETQYF
abundance: few; j_gene: TRBJ2-3; d_gene: .; v_gene: TRBV4-3; CDR3nt: TGCGCCAGCAGCCAGGCAGGGGATACGCAGTATTTT; CDR3aa: CASSQAGDTQYF
abundance: .; j_gene: TRBJ2-5; d_gene: .; v_gene: TRBV5-1; CDR3nt: TGCGCCAGCAGCAACCCGGCGGGTCTAAAGACCCAGTACTTC; CDR3aa: CASSNPAGLKTQYF
abundance: .; j_gene: TRBJ2-5; d_gene: .; v_gene: TRBV6-6; CDR3nt: TGTGCCAGCAGCCCGAGAAGGGAGACCCAGTACTTC; CDR3aa: CASSPRRETQYF
abundance: .; j_gene: TRBJ1-1; d_gene: TRBD1; v_gene: TRBV18; CDR3nt: TGTGCCAGCTCGGGGGACAGAAAGAACACTGAAGCTTTCTTT; CDR3aa: CASSGDRKNTEAFF
abundance: .; j_gene: TRBJ2-4; d_gene: TRBD1; v_gene: TRBV2; CDR3nt: TGTGCCAGCAGACAGGGGGCTTATCAAAACATTCAGTACTTC; CDR3aa: CASRQGAYQNIQYF